The clone carrying this T cell receptor (beta chain) was seen at least ten times. Its cognate antigen is unknown. The entry originates in a study of neurological immune-mediated disorders. Unsorted libraries were prepared from 2 million PBMCs held at -80 C. Broader study findings: Healthy controls had more TCR clonal expansion than multiple sclerosis, which showed the least, whereas HTLV-1-associated myelopathy showed the most.

From the 5' RACE reads, TCRdb called clonotypes with MiXCR, one entry per CDR3 protein. The table records tens of thousands of distinct CDR3 sequences, roughly 5% of them present only once. The clonotype originates from a human donor with multiple sclerosis. The donor label of this sample is uncertain. Input material: PBMCs.

The CDR3 DNA sequence: TGTGCCAGCTCACCGGCAGGGCGAGGTTCCAATGAGCAGTTCTTC. Protein sequence: CASSPAGRGSNEQFF. This rearrangement joins TRBV18 to TRBJ2-1, with TRBD1 as a possible D gene (5 bases). Trimming took off 3 bases at V and 6 bases at J, with 15 bases between the two ends. CDR1 KGHSH and CDR2 LQKENI come from the germline V gene. The CDR3 covers 15 residues.